The table lists the clone carrying this T cell receptor (beta chain) with many counts. The data belong to a study of T cells in Graves' hyperthyroidism and ophthalmopathy. The overall study: Peripheral blood was taken when the disease was first diagnosed, before any treatment began.

From RNA transcripts, TCR beta CDR3 regions were amplified. The HTBI set primed first-round TCR CDR3 RT-PCR. TCRdb independently ran MiXCR on the multiplex PCR reads; one entry per CDR3 protein. Of fewer than 350,000 distinct CDR3 sequences listed, roughly 20% are singletons. Clinicians diagnosed patients from clinical symptoms, serum thyroxine and TRAb, thyroid ultrasound and orbital computed tomography. V was clipped by 3 bases and J by 8 bases, with 10 bases between them. The CDR3 runs to 11 residues. CDR1 is GTSNPN, CDR2 SVGIG, per germline (reference sequence). Sequencing was performed on blood. The chain couples TRBV30 to TRBJ1-2; D possibly corresponds to TRBD1 (5 bases). This TCR came from a woman between 35 and 50 years old with Graves' ophthalmopathy. CDR3 region: CAWSPGVGYTF. The DNA of the CDR3 is TGTGCCTGGAGCCCGGGGGTCGGCTACACCTTC. Supplemented by reference TRBV30 and TRBJ1-2, the full variable domain reads SQTIHQWPATLVQPVGSPLSLECTVEGTSNPNLYWYRQAAGRGLQLLFYSVGIGQISSEVPQNLSASRPQDRQFILSSKKLLLSDSGFYLCAWSPGVGYTFGSGTRLTVV.